Following are 21 T cell receptor beta chains from one sample sequenced in a study of breast tumors, draining lymph nodes, adjacent tissues. The lymph nodes were axillary draining lymph nodes from breast cancer patients. Each CDR3 protein gets one entry after TCRdb re-called the multiplex PCR reads with MiXCR. This table holds fewer than 90,000 distinct CDR3 sequences, approximately 30% found once. Material for sequencing was axillary lymph node tissue. The receptors derive from a female donor with breast cancer. Some clones in this sample may be carry-over from other donors' samples.

This clonotype appeared many times. The chain combines TRBV15 with TRBJ2-5; D may be TRBD1 (5 bases). V was shortened by 0 bases and J by 1 base, with 12 bases between the two germline ends. Looked up from germline, CDR1 is LNHNV and CDR2 is YYDKDF (reference sequence). CDR3 length equals 16 residues. The chain's CDR3 is CATSRDRGWVQETQYF. CDR3 in DNA: TGTGCCACCAGCAGAGATAGGGGATGGGTCCAAGAGACCCAGTACTTC.

As concerns this clonotype: The junction departs from germline at one end; a sequencing error may be responsible. V usage is TRBV5-1 and J usage is TRBJ2-7; possibly TRBD1 or TRBD2 for D (6 bases each). Germline CDR1 is SGHRS and CDR2 is YFSETQ. This CDR3 region has 17 residues. The CDR3 sequence is CASGLEGHTSVVYEQYF. Here the CDR3 DNA reads TGCGCCAGCGGCTTGGAGGGACATACATCGGTGGTTTACGAGCAGTACTTC.

This clonotype was seen repeatedly, ten times or more. The rearrangement joins TRBV5-1 to TRBJ2-5, with TRBD2 matching 7 bases. Looked up from germline, CDR1 is SGHRS and CDR2 is YFSETQ. This CDR3 comprises 16 residues. With V trimmed by 0 bases and J by 1 base, 6 bases remained unmatched. The CDR3 sequence is CASSLGPGGGQETQYF. In DNA form, the CDR3 reads TGCGCCAGCAGCTTGGGTCCGGGAGGCGGCCAAGAGACCCAGTACTTC.

V usage is TRBV20-1 and J usage is TRBJ2-1; TRBD2 agrees at 11 bases. Trimming removed 6 bases from V and 6 bases from J; junction bases left unmatched: 10. The CDR3 spans 15 residues. Germline V gives CDR1 DFQATT, CDR2 SNEGSKA (reference sequence). Here the CDR3 reads CSALVAGGPVNEQFF. The CDR3 bases are TGCAGTGCCCTCGTAGCGGGAGGGCCTGTCAATGAGCAGTTCTTC.

This clonotype was observed many times. The DNA of the CDR3 is TGTGCCAGTAGAACAGCGGGACAGGGGTACTACGAGCAGTACTTC. It is translated as CASRTAGQGYYEQYF. The genes are TRBV6-2 or TRBV6-3 and TRBJ2-7; 10 nucleotides match TRBD1. V lost 9 bases to trimming and J lost 3 bases; unmatched junction nucleotides: 11. The CDR3 loop spans 15 amino acids. Germline V gene sequence: CDR1 MNHEY, CDR2 SVGEGT.

This clonotype occurred many times. This chain connects TRBV24-1 to TRBJ2-5; possible D gene TRBD2, 6 bases. Deletions cut 6 bases from V and 0 bases from J, with 13 bases between. CDR1 KGHDR and CDR2 SFDVKD come from the germline V gene. This CDR3 region has 15 residues. In DNA form, the CDR3 reads TGTGCCACCAGTAAGTCTAGCGAGTACCAAGAGACCCAGTACTTC. Protein sequence: CATSKSSEYQETQYF.

This clonotype was seen many times. The rearrangement uses TRBV29-1 and TRBJ1-1; no reliable D call. V dropped 1 base and J dropped 1 base, with 7 bases sitting between them. The CDR3 covers 13 residues. Germline V gene sequence: CDR1 SQVTM, CDR2 ANQGSEA. The CDR3 loop is CSVEGTANTEAFF. As DNA, the CDR3 is TGCAGCGTTGAAGGGACTGCGAACACTGAAGCTTTCTTT.

The gene calls are TRBV29-1 and TRBJ1-1; D is unclear. Germline V lookup: CDR1 SQVTM, CDR2 ANQGSEA. This CDR3 region has 14 residues. V was trimmed by 5 bases and J by 4 bases, leaving 17 bases between them. This chain's CDR3 is CSVSPGDMSTEAFF. DNA of the CDR3: TGCAGCGTTAGTCCAGGAGATATGAGCACTGAAGCTTTCTTT.

This clonotype has ten or more counts. A much larger clone lies one base from this, so it may be a read error. The chain couples TRBV6-6 to TRBJ1-5; D is unclear. This CDR3 has 13 residues. Trimming took off 8 bases at V and 6 bases at J, with 14 bases between the two ends. CDR1 and CDR2 from the germline V gene are MNHNY and SVGAGI (reference sequence). CDR3 amino acids: CASGPHSAQPQHF. In nucleotides, the CDR3 is TGTGCCAGCGGGCCCCACTCGGCTCAGCCCCAGCATTTT.

This clonotype has a count of ten or more. The V and J genes are TRBV12-5 and TRBJ2-6; tentative D call: TRBD1 (6 bases). The CDR3 is made up of 16 amino acids. Germline-derived CDR1 and CDR2 are LGHNT and FRNRAP. Trimming left V 2 bases short and J 5 bases short, with 13 bases between. Written as DNA, the CDR3 is TGTGCTAGTGGTTTGTTTAATGGGGGCTGGGCCAACGTCCTGACTTTC. This sequence encodes CASGLFNGGWANVLTF.

This clonotype was counted many times. A much larger clone differs from this one at a single base, so this may be a read error. This sequence joins TRBV5-1 and TRBJ2-7; D assignment may be TRBD1 or TRBD2 (5 bases each). This CDR3 is built from 13 residues. V lost 5 bases and J 10 bases, leaving 19 bases between the germline ends. The germline V gene encodes CDR1 SGHRS and CDR2 YFSETQ. The chain's CDR3 is CASSEKGLGDQYF. The CDR3 nucleotides are TGCGCCAGCAGTGAGAAGGGTTTGGGGGACCAGTACTTC. The variable domain in full, completed from reference TRBV5-1 and TRBJ2-7, reads KAGVTQTPRYLIKTRGQQVTLSCSPISGHRSVSWYQQTPGQGLQFLFEYFSETQRNKGNFPGRFSGRQFSNSRSEMNVSTLELGDSALYLCASSEKGLGDQYFGPGTRLTVT.

Worth noting for this clonotype: Germline and junction disagree at one end, which may indicate a read error. The V and J genes are TRBV20-1 and TRBJ2-7; 15 bases are shared with TRBD2. This CDR3 is 17 amino acids long. CDR1 DFQATT and CDR2 SNEGSKA come from the germline V gene (reference sequence). The CDR3: CSATGLAGGPSLYEQYF. The CDR3, as DNA: TGCAGCGCTACCGGACTAGCGGGAGGGCCGTCGCTCTACGAGCAGTACTTC.

This clonotype occurred many times. The genes are TRBV12-3 or TRBV12-4 and TRBJ1-5; maybe TRBD1 (6 bases). V was trimmed by 3 bases and J by 8 bases, leaving 14 bases between them. CDR3 length equals 14 residues. CDR3 DNA sequence: TGTGCCAGCAGTTTCACAGGGTTTGGGGAGCCCCAGCATTTT. Protein: CASSFTGFGEPQHF.

Notes on this clonotype: Relative to the germline gene, one junction end is altered; a read error may explain this. This chain connects TRBV19 to TRBJ2-1; D is perhaps TRBD1 or TRBD2 (6 bases each). Per germline, CDR1 LNHDA and CDR2 SQIVND (reference sequence). The CDR3 covers 16 residues. Here the CDR3 reads CASSVDRGLTYNEHFF. The CDR3 nucleotides are TGTGCCAGTAGTGTGGACCGGGGGCTAACCTATAATGAGCACTTCTTC.

This clonotype came up a few times. The V gene is TRBV20-1, the J gene TRBJ1-2, with 9 bases aligning to TRBD1. Germline CDR1 reads DFQATT; CDR2 reads SNEGSKA (reference sequence). The CDR3 runs to 14 residues. V shed 1 base, J shed 6 bases, and the junction held 6 bases outside the gene matches. CDR3 coding DNA: TGCAGTGCTAGAGGGACAGGGGCCGGGAATGGCTACACCTTC. This translates into CSARGTGAGNGYTF.

This clonotype has ten or more counts. The V gene is TRBV4-3, the J gene TRBJ1-4; D remains unclear. Germline loops: CDR1 LGHNA, CDR2 YSLEER. The CDR3 is made up of 15 amino acids. V shed 0 bases and J shed 4 bases, with 9 bases lying between them. The CDR3 is CASSQERRDNEKLFF. The DNA for the CDR3 is TGCGCCAGCAGCCAAGAACGGAGAGATAATGAAAAACTGTTTTTT.

As for this clonotype: A much larger clone differs by one base, so this may be a read error. The V call is TRBV5-4, the J call TRBJ2-1; no definite D call. CDR3 size: 13 residues. Germline CDR1 is SGHNT and CDR2 is YYREEE (reference sequence). The germline V and J ends were trimmed by 3 bases and 6 bases, with 10 bases remaining between them. The CDR3 bases are TGTGCCAGCAGCTCCCACGGATCCAATGAGCAGTTCTTC. Its protein is CASSSHGSNEQFF.

This clonotype has a count of ten or more. The chain carries TRBV27 and TRBJ1-2; D call uncertain. CDR3 length equals 12 residues. Trimming took off 4 bases at V and 4 bases at J, with 7 bases between the two ends. Germline CDR1 is MNHEY and CDR2 is SMNVEV (reference sequence). The CDR3: CASSSGFYGYTF. In DNA form, the CDR3 reads TGTGCCAGCAGTTCTGGGTTCTATGGCTACACCTTC.

The chain has TRBV2 and TRBJ2-5, with 9 positions matching TRBD2. The CDR3 has 13 residues. The junction had 2 bases not matched to a gene; V was cut back by 5 bases and J by 4 bases. Germline V gene lookup returns CDR1 SNHLY and CDR2 FYNNEI. CDR3 loop: CASSKLAGETQYF. The CDR3 bases are TGTGCCAGCAGTAAACTAGCGGGAGAGACCCAGTACTTC.

Turning to this clonotype: One end of the junction does not line up with germline, which may come from a read error. The chain is built from TRBV5-1 and TRBJ1-1; D possibly corresponds to TRBD1 (6 bases). The length of the CDR3 is 15 residues. The germline CDR1 and CDR2 sequences are SGHRS and YFSETQ. The CDR3 sequence: CTSSLAGHVNTEAFF. DNA for the CDR3: TGCACCAGCAGCTTGGCGGGACACGTGAACACTGAAGCTTTCTTT.

This clonotype has ten or more counts. This chain links TRBV7-9 with TRBJ1-2; D gene uncertain. Trimming stripped 5 bases from V and 2 bases from J, with 9 bases between. The CDR3 has 13 residues. The germline V gene encodes CDR1 SEHNR and CDR2 FQNEAQ (reference sequence). CDR3 protein: CASSVTQNYGYTF. CDR3 nucleotides: TGTGCCAGCAGCGTGACACAGAACTATGGCTACACCTTC. Full variable domain (rest looked up from reference TRBV7-9 and TRBJ1-2): DTGVSQNPRHKITKRGQNVTFRCDPISEHNRLYWYRQTLGQGPEFLTYFQNEAQLEKSRLLSDRFSAERPKGSFSTLEIQRTEQGDSAMYLCASSVTQNYGYTFGSGTRLTVV.